A single sample gave rise to the 23 T cell receptor beta chains below, sequenced in a study of control samples from healthy donors and cancer patients. Sequenced by immunoSEQ multiplex PCR; TCRdb stores in-frame clones only, minus some. The data contain roughly 170,000 clones, 80% to 95% of them singletons. Sequenced input: blood. The receptors originated from a woman aged 40 to 50 in good health.

In this sample, this clone turned up once. This sequence joins TRBV5-4 and TRBJ2-1, with 9 bases that match TRBD1. V was clipped by 9 bases and J by 3 bases; unmatched bases: 10. The CDR3 spans 15 residues. Germline V lookup: CDR1 SGHNT, CDR2 YYREEE (reference sequence). The CDR3 loop reads CATGTGQSIYNEQFF. The DNA for the CDR3 is TGTGCCACCGGGACAGGGCAATCCATCTACAATGAGCAGTTCTTC.

CDR3 region: CATSDTGAGTGELFF. The CDR3 region has the DNA TGTGCCACCAGTGATACAGGGGCCGGGACCGGGGAGCTGTTTTTT. The chain is built from TRBV24-1 and TRBJ2-2, with 7 bases matching TRBD1. Germline V gene lookup returns CDR1 KGHDR and CDR2 SFDVKD. The CDR3 totals 15 residues. The V segment lost 3 bases and the J segment 5 bases; nucleotides outside the gene matches: 5.

V and J are TRBV3-1 (or the pseudogene TRBV3-2) and TRBJ2-5; D remains unclear. V shed 1 base and J shed 0 bases, with 18 bases lying between them. Germline loops: CDR1 LGHDT, CDR2 YNNKEL (reference sequence). CDR3 length equals 18 residues. The CDR3 spells CASSQGDLPAGYQETQYF. CDR3 bases: TGTGCCAGCAGCCAAGGTGATTTGCCGGCCGGGTACCAAGAGACCCAGTACTTC.

In DNA form, the CDR3 reads TGTGCCAGTAGTATAATGGGCGCGGGGGGGCCGGCGGATACGCAGTATTTT. This encodes CASSIMGAGGPADTQYF. The J gene is TRBJ2-3, the V gene TRBV19; TRBD2 matches at 9 bases. CDR1 is LNHDA, CDR2 SQIVND, per germline (reference sequence). Germline trimming cut 2 bases from V and 6 bases from J; bases unmatched to any gene: 12. The CDR3 sequence is 17 residues long.

The chain combines TRBV3-1 (or the pseudogene TRBV3-2) with TRBJ1-2; 7 nucleotides agree with TRBD1. From germline, CDR1 is LGHDT and CDR2 YNNKEL (reference sequence). Trimming cost V 3 bases and J 3 bases; bases outside gene matches: 4. This CDR3 has 14 residues. This chain's CDR3 is CASSHQGQDYGYTF. DNA of the CDR3: TGTGCCAGCAGCCATCAAGGACAGGACTATGGCTACACCTTC.

Only one count was recorded for this clone. The V call is TRBV4-1, the J call TRBJ2-1, with a possible D match to TRBD1 (6 bases). Per germline, CDR1 MGHRA and CDR2 YSYEKL. The CDR3 has 16 residues. Trimming took off 1 base at V and 6 bases at J, with 16 bases between the two ends. CDR3 sequence: CASSQGVIGGPNEQFF. The CDR3 DNA reads as TGCGCCAGCAGCCAAGGTGTTATAGGGGGTCCCAATGAGCAGTTCTTC.

This clone was seen a handful of times. V is TRBV2 and J is TRBJ1-5; 10 bases are a match to TRBD1. This CDR3 spans 15 amino acids. CDR1 is SNHLY and CDR2 is FYNNEI in the germline V gene. V lost 2 bases, J lost 7 bases, and 5 bases stayed unmatched. The CDR3 loop is CASSEMSTGGQPQHF. In nucleotides, the CDR3 is TGTGCCAGCAGTGAAATGTCGACAGGGGGCCAGCCCCAGCATTTT.

The CDR3 sequence: CASSKGSVSGAFF. The CDR3 coding sequence is TGTGCCAGCAGCAAAGGGTCAGTCTCTGGAGCTTTCTTT. This rearrangement joins TRBV21-1 to TRBJ1-1; the D call of TRBD1 is as the table states it, not checked on the DNA. TRBV21-1 is termed a pseudogene. There are 13 residues in the CDR3.

The chain joins TRBV4-1 to TRBJ1-2; D gene unclear. Germline V gives CDR1 MGHRA, CDR2 YSYEKL. CDR3 size: 11 residues. The V gene lost 8 bases and the J gene lost 0 bases, with 4 bases spanning the gap. The CDR3 loop reads CASGANYGYTF. For the CDR3, the DNA is TGCGCCAGCGGAGCTAACTATGGCTACACCTTC.

In this sample, this clone turned up once. The gene calls are TRBV11-2 and TRBJ2-7; weak D call: TRBD1 (6 bases). The germline V gene has CDR1 SGHAT and CDR2 FQNNGV. The CDR3 consists of 17 residues. Trimming shortened V by 4 bases and J by 3 bases, and 22 bases separated the two germline ends. CDR3 in DNA: TGTGCCAGCAGCTCAACCCTTGGGGCAGGGGATTACTACGAGCAGTACTTC. It yields the protein CASSSTLGAGDYYEQYF.

The chain uses TRBV19 and TRBJ1-5; D is ambiguous. Trimming pared 6 bases from V and 3 bases from J, leaving 12 bases between. Germline V CDR1 and CDR2: LNHDA, SQIVND (reference sequence). CDR3 size: 14 residues. This chain's CDR3 is CASSQAGANQPQHF. For the CDR3, the DNA is TGTGCCAGTAGCCAAGCGGGCGCCAATCAGCCCCAGCATTTT.

CDR3 in DNA: TGTGCCAGCAGTGAGACAGTCGTTAACTATGGCTACACCTTC. It is translated as CASSETVVNYGYTF. The gene calls are TRBV6-1 and TRBJ1-2, with D possibly matching TRBD1 (5 bases). Deletions cut 3 bases from V and 1 base from J, with 9 bases between. The CDR3 runs to 14 residues. The V gene's germline CDR1 is MNHNS and CDR2 SASEGT.

This chain connects TRBV5-1 to TRBJ1-2; 11 nucleotides agree with TRBD1. V lost 5 bases, J lost 6 bases, and 9 bases stayed unmatched. The CDR3 extends over 15 amino acids. Germline CDR1 is SGHRS and CDR2 is YFSETQ. CDR3 DNA sequence: TGCGCCAGCAGACAATCCGGGACAGGGGGTAATGGCTACACCTTC. Protein product: CASRQSGTGGNGYTF.

The genes are TRBV5-6 and TRBJ1-2, with unresolved D. Germline V gene data show CDR1 as SGHDT and CDR2 as YYEEEE. CDR3 size: 16 residues. Between the trimmed V and J ends, which lost 2 bases and 5 bases, there was a span of 19 bases. In DNA, the CDR3 is TGTGCCAGCAGCTTTCCCCGAGGCACGTCTCCGTATGGCTACACCTTC. This codes for CASSFPRGTSPYGYTF.

This chain joins TRBV5-5 and TRBJ1-2; D gene uncertain. This CDR3 is 12 amino acids long. Trimming pared 4 bases from V and 0 bases from J, leaving 4 bases between. Germline V gene lookup returns CDR1 SGHKS and CDR2 YYEKEE (reference sequence). The chain's CDR3 is CASSASNYGYTF. Written as DNA, the CDR3 is TGTGCCAGCAGCGCCTCTAACTATGGCTACACCTTC.

This rearrangement joins TRBV7-8 to TRBJ2-5; no clear D gene. Trimming stripped 1 base from V and 5 bases from J, with 8 bases between. The CDR3 has 13 residues. Per germline, CDR1 SGHVS and CDR2 FQNEAQ. This CDR3 reads CASSLELLETQYF. The CDR3 coding sequence is TGTGCCAGCAGCTTAGAGCTTCTCGAGACCCAGTACTTC.

This clone was observed once. The chain couples TRBV6-6 to TRBJ2-1; D is perhaps TRBD2 (5 bases). The CDR3 length is 13 residues. The germline V gene has CDR1 MNHNY and CDR2 SVGAGI (reference sequence). With 5 bases removed from V and 8 bases from J, the gap between germline ends came to 13 bases. CDR3 region: CASSHLASHEQFF. The DNA of the CDR3 is TGTGCCAGCAGTCACCTGGCTAGCCATGAGCAGTTCTTC.

The chain couples TRBV11-3 to TRBJ1-2; unclear D gene. There are 18 residues in the CDR3. Trimming cost V 7 bases and J 3 bases, with 27 bases left between them. Per germline, CDR1 SGHNT and CDR2 YENEEA. CDR3 in amino acids: CASTSVLYVRENHYGYTF. CDR3 DNA sequence: TGTGCCAGCACCTCCGTTCTCTATGTTCGGGAGAACCACTATGGCTACACCTTC.

The chain uses TRBV10-2 and TRBJ1-1; D call uncertain. Germline assignment: CDR1 WSHSY and CDR2 SAAADI. The CDR3 totals 13 residues. The germline V and J ends were trimmed by 8 bases and 3 bases, with 13 bases remaining between them. Written as DNA, the CDR3 is TGCGCCAGCTCACGGGGAATTGACACTGAAGCTTTCTTT. The encoded protein is CASSRGIDTEAFF.

This clone appeared a few times. The rearrangement links TRBV6-1 to TRBJ1-1; no reliable D call. Germline V gene data show CDR1 as MNHNS and CDR2 as SASEGT. The CDR3 totals 13 residues. V lost 3 bases to trimming and J lost 8 bases, with 13 bases between them. CDR3 coding DNA: TGTGCCAGCAGTGATCCCTCCGGCAGGGAAGCTTTCTTT. This sequence encodes CASSDPSGREAFF.

The V and J genes are TRBV2 and TRBJ2-1; D perhaps matches TRBD1 (5 bases). The CDR3 has 13 residues. Between the trimmed V and J ends, which lost 10 bases and 2 bases, there was a span of 12 bases. Germline lookup yields CDR1 SNHLY and CDR2 FYNNEI. The CDR3 sequence is CATRVEAYNEQFF. The CDR3 DNA is TGTGCCACCAGGGTGGAAGCCTACAATGAGCAGTTCTTC. Supplemented by reference TRBV2 and TRBJ2-1, the full variable domain reads EPEVTQTPSHQVTQMGQEVILRCVPISNHLYFYWYRQILGQKVEFLVSFYNNEISEKSEIFDDQFSVERPDGSNFTLKIRSTKLEDSAMYFCATRVEAYNEQFFGPGTRLTVL.

This chain joins TRBV24-1 and TRBJ1-2; TRBD1 matches at 7 bases. Germline-derived CDR1 and CDR2 are KGHDR and SFDVKD. The CDR3 sequence is 15 residues long. J gave up 4 bases and V 4 bases, and 8 bases lay outside the gene matches. CDR3: CATSDRDRQFYGYTF. The CDR3 DNA sequence: TGTGCCACCAGTGACCGGGACAGACAATTCTATGGCTACACCTTC.

The chain joins TRBV5-1 to TRBJ2-5; TRBD2 is a possible D gene (7 bases). Germline CDR1 SGHRS, CDR2 YFSETQ. The CDR3 has 20 residues. V shed 1 base and J shed 5 bases, with 30 bases lying between them. CDR3 in DNA: TGCGCCAGCAGCTTGCTCCCAATGACGCCGGAGGGGGGGCCTAGGGAGACCCAGTACTTC. This codes for CASSLLPMTPEGGPRETQYF.